The text below deals with one T cell receptor (beta chain). The data originate from a study of blood T cell repertoires in COVID-19. In the study overall: Specimens from acute and convalescent COVID-19 originated in the United States, Italy and Spain.

Clones were read by immunoSEQ multiplex PCR, and TCRdb kept only the in-frame ones, dropping some. The sample gives about 120,000 clones, less than 90% of which show up once; roughly 2.4% is in the top ten. The TCR sequence derives from a man aged 30 to 39 with acute or convalescent COVID-19. The specimen was peripheral blood.

For the CDR3, the DNA is TGTGCCAGCAGCTTAGTAGGACAGGGGTGGGAGACCCAGTACTTC. Translated, it gives CASSLVGQGWETQYF. The J gene is TRBJ2-5, the V gene TRBV7-2; 9 bases fit TRBD1. This CDR3 spans 15 amino acids. The germline CDR1 and CDR2 sequences are SGHTA and FQGNSA. V shed 1 base and J 5 bases; nucleotides not matched to a gene: 5. The whole variable domain, filled in from reference TRBV7-2 and TRBJ2-5, reads GAGVSQSPSNKVTEKGKDVELRCDPISGHTALYWYRQSLGQGLEFLIYFQGNSAPDKSGLPSDRFSAERTGGSVSTLTIQRTQQEDSAVYLCASSLVGQGWETQYFGPGTRLLVL.